This T cell receptor beta chain originates from a study of blood T cells in healthy people across ages. Study-wide results and caveats: Roughly linear age-related decline in beta diversity appeared, significant by age around 42. Diversity was higher, and naive CD4+ cells more numerous, in long-lived donors than in aged donors.

The authors ran a second PCR of roughly 7 to 11 cycles using a sample-barcoded 5' primer and a J-beta primer mix. A single record per CDR3 protein comes from TCRdb applying MiXCR to the 5' RACE reads. This table holds about 720,000 distinct CDR3 sequences, around 25% found once. This clonotype has at least ten counts. Its specificity is not known. Trimming at V came to 4 bases and at J to 5 bases, leaving 13 bases not matched to a gene. This CDR3 comprises 16 residues. Germline lookup yields CDR1 MNHEY and CDR2 SVGEGT. The sample was also reused in another study, on T cells of mothers and their children. That report adds: For related and unrelated pairs alike, thymic selection shapes TCR recombination output similarly. Slightly higher but non-significant overlap marked related mother-child pairs versus unrelated pairs.

The receptor comes from a boy younger than 18 in good health. Specimen: blood. The chain recombines TRBV6-2 or TRBV6-3 with TRBJ2-5; 7 bases align to TRBD1. This chain's CDR3 is CASSSLGRGKEETQYF. The CDR3 nucleotides are TGTGCCAGCAGTTCCCTGGGCAGGGGGAAGGAGGAGACCCAGTACTTC.